This entry features one TCR beta chain sequence. The source of the sample is a study of regulatory T cells in long-lasting Graves disease. TCR beta libraries were built with iRepertoire HTBI primers and Arm-PCR of CDR3 regions. One entry per CDR3 protein results from TCRdb running MiXCR on the multiplex PCR reads. The profile shows over 500,000 distinct CDR3 sequences, around 17% of them singletons. Noted time point: newly diagnosed GD, antithyroid drugs for less than 3 months. Making the TCR library involved RNA that had been extracted from PBMCs. This sample also appeared in a second study, on T cells in Graves' hyperthyroidism and ophthalmopathy.

The receptor was isolated from a woman in her 30s with Graves disease. The source was peripheral blood mononuclear cells (PBMCs), collected at new diagnosis, from a patient treated with antithyroid drugs.

CDR3 nucleotide sequence: TGCAGCGTCCTCATGGGAACTGGGATCTATGGCTACACCTTC. The encoded protein is CSVLMGTGIYGYTF. V and J are TRBV29-1 and TRBJ1-2; D is unclear. Germline CDR1 and CDR2: SQVTM and ANQGSEA. CDR3 length equals 14 residues. Deletions cut 6 bases from V and 4 bases from J, with 18 bases between.